In its sample, the clone carrying this T cell receptor (beta chain) was seen once. What it binds is not known. Clones were read by immunoSEQ multiplex PCR, and TCRdb kept only the in-frame ones, dropping some. The sample includes 200,000 to 250,000 clones, roughly 84% of them seen just once. CDR1 is LGHNA and CDR2 is YSLEER in the germline V gene. This CDR3 has 16 residues. The V end was cut by 0 bases, the J end by 1 base, with 7 bases between. This sample was taken from a study of cytomegalovirus exposure and HLA in healthy donors. Background on the study: Later analysis reported that the approximately 130 validation repertoires shared the platform of the approximately 670 first-cohort repertoires.

General observations from the study: In vitro experiments confirmed that three CMV-associated chains were specific for CMV antigens.

Sequenced material: PBMCs. This sequence was found in a woman aged 25 to 39 in good health and CMV-seropositive. V usage is TRBV4-3 and J usage is TRBJ2-6; maybe TRBD1 (6 bases). CDR3 protein: CASSQEGQSGANVLTF. CDR3 in DNA: TGCGCCAGCAGCCAAGAAGGACAGTCTGGGGCCAACGTCCTGACTTTC.